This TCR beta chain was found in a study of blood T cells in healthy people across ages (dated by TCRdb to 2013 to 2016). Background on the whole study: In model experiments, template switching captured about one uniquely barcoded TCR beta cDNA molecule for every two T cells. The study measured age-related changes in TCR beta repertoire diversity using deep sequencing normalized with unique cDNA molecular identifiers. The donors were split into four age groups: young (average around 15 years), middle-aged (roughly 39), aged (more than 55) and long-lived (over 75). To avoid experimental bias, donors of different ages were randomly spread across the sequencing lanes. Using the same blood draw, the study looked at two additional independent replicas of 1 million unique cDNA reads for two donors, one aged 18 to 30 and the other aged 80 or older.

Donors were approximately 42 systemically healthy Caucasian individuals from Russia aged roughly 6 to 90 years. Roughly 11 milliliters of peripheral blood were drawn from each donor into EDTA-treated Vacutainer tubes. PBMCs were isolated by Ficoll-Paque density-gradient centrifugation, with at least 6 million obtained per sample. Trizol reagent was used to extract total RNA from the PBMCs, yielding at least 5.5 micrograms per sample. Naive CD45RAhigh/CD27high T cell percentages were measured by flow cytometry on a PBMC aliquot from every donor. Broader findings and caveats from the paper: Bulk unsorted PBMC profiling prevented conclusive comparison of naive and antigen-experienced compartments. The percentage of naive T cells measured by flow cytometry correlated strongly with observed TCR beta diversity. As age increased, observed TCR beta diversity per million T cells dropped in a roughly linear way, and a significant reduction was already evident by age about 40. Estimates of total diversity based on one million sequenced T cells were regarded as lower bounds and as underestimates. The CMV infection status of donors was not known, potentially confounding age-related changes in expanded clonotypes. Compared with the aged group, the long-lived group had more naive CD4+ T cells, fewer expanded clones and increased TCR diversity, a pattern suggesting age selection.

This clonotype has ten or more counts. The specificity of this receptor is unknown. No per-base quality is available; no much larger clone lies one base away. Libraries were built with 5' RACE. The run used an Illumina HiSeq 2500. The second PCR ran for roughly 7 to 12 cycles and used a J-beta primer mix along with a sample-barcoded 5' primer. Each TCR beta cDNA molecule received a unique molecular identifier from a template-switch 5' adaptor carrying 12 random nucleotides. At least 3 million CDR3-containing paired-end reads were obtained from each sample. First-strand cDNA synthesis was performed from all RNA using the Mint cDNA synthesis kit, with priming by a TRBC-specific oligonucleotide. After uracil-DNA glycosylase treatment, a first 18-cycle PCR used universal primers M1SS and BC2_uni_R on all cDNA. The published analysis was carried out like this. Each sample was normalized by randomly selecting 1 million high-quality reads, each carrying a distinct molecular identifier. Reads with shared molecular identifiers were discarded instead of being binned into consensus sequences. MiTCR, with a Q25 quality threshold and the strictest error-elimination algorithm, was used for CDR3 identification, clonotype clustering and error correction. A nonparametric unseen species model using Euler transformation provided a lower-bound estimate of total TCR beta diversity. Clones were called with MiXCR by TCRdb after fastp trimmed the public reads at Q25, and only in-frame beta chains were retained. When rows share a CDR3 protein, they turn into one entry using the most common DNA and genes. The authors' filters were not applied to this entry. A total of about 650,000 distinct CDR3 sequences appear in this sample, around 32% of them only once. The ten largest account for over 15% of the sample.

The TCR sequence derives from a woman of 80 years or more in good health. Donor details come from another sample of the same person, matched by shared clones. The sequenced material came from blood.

The CDR3 reads as follows: CASATGGGVNEQFF. The nucleotide sequence is given as TGTGCCAGCGCGACCGGCGGGGGAGTCAATGAGCAGTTCTTC. The sequence links TRBV6-1 to TRBJ2-1; the central 7 bases match TRBD2. The CDR3 sequence holds 14 residues, the cysteine and phenylalanine included. The DNA shown is the 42-base CDR3, in frame from base 1. V is trimmed back by 8 bases and J by 6 bases, and the junction contains 10 bases that no gene match accounts for. From the germline V gene, CDR1 is MNHNS and CDR2 is SASEGT.